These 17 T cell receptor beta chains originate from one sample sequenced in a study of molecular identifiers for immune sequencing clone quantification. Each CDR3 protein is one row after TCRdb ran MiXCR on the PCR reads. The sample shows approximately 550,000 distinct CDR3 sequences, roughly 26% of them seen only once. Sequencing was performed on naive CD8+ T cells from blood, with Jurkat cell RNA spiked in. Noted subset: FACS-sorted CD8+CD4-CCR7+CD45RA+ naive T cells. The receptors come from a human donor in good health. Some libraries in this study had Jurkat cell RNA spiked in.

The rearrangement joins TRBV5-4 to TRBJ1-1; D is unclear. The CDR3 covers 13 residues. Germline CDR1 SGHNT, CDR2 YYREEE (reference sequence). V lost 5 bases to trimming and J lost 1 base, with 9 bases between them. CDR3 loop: CASSDGANTEAFF. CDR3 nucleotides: TGTGCCAGCAGTGATGGAGCGAACACTGAAGCTTTCTTT.

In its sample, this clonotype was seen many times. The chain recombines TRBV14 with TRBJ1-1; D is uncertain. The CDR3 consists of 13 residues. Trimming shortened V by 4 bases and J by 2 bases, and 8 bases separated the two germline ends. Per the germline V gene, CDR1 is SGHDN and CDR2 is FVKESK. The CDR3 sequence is CASSPPQNTEAFF. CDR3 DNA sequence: TGTGCCAGCAGCCCCCCCCAAAACACTGAAGCTTTCTTT.

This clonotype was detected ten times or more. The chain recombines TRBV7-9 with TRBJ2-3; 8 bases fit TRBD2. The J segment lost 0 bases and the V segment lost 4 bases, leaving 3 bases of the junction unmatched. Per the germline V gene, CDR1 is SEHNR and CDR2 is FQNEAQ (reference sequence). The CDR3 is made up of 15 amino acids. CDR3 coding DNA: TGTGCCAGCAGCTGGGAGCGGGGGAGCACAGATACGCAGTATTTT. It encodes CASSWERGSTDTQYF.

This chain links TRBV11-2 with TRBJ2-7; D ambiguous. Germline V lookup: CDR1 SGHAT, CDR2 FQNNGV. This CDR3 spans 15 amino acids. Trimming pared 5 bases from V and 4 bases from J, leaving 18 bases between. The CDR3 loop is CASSHPVELGYEQYF. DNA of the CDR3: TGTGCCAGCAGCCACCCGGTGGAACTGGGGTACGAGCAGTACTTC.

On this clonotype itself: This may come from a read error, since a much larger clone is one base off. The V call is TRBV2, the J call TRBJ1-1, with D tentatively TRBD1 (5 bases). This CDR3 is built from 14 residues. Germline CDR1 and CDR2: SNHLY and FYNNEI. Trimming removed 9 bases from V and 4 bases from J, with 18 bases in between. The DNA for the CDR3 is TGTGCCAGGGGTAAGACAGACATGAGCACTGAAGCTTTCTTT. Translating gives CARGKTDMSTEAFF.

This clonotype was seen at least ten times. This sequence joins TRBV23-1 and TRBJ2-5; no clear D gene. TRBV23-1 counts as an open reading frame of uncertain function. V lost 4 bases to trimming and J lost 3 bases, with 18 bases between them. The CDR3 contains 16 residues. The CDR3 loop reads CASSPHPGWRKETQYF. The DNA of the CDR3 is TGCGCCAGCAGTCCCCACCCCGGGTGGCGGAAAGAGACCCAGTACTTC.

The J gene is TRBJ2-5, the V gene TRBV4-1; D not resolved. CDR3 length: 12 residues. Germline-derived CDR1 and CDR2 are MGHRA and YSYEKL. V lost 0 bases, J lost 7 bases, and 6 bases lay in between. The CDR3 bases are TGCGCCAGCAGCCAAGATGGCGGGACCCAGTACTTC. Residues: CASSQDGGTQYF.

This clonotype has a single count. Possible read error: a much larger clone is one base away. The CDR3 DNA is TGTGCCAGCTGCCCCCGGACAATTATGAACACTGAAGCTTTCTTT. This translates into CASCPRTIMNTEAFF. The rearrangement links TRBV28 to TRBJ1-1; tentative D call: TRBD1 (5 bases). Germline lookup yields CDR1 MDHEN and CDR2 SYDVKM. CDR3 length equals 15 residues. Trimming took 8 bases from V and 0 from J, leaving 16 bases between them.

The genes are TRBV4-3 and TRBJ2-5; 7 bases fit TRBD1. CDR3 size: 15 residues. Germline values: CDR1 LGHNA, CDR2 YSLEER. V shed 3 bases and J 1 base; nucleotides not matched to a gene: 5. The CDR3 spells CASSHHRGIQETQYF. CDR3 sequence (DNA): TGCGCCAGCAGCCACCACAGGGGAATCCAAGAGACCCAGTACTTC.

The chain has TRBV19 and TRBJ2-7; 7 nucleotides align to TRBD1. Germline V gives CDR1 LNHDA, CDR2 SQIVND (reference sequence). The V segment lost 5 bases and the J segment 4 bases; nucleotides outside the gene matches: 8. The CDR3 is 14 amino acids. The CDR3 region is CASSAGQAWYEQYF. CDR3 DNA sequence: TGTGCCAGTAGTGCTGGACAGGCATGGTACGAGCAGTACTTC.

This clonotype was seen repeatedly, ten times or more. CDR3 sequence reads: CATSTGGLWETQYF. DNA for the CDR3: TGTGCCACCTCGACAGGGGGCCTTTGGGAGACCCAGTACTTC. V and J are TRBV19 and TRBJ2-5; 10 bases are shared with TRBD1. The ends lost 10 bases at V and 5 bases at J; junction bases unmatched: 10. The CDR3 runs 14 residues. CDR1 is LNHDA, CDR2 SQIVND, per germline (reference sequence).

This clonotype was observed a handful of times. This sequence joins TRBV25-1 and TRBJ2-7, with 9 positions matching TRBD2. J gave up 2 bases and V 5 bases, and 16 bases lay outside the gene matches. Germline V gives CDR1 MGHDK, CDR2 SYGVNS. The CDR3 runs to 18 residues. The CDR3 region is CASSLPGPSGGIAYEQYF. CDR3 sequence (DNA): TGTGCCAGCAGTCTCCCCGGGCCGAGCGGGGGGATTGCCTACGAGCAGTACTTC.

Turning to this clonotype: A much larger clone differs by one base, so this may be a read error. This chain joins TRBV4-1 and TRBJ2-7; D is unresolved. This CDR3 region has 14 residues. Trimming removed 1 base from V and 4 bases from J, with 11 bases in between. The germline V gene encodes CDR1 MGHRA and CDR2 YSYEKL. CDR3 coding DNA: TGCGCCAGCAGCCAAGGGGCTATGGGGTACGAGCAGTACTTC. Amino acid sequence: CASSQGAMGYEQYF.

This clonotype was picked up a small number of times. The chain's CDR3 is CASSLGTGELNFRGYTF. The CDR3 nucleotides are TGTGCCAGCAGCTTAGGGACAGGGGAACTAAATTTCCGGGGCTACACCTTC. The chain uses TRBV7-6 and TRBJ1-2; the match to TRBD1 covers 9 bases. Looked up from germline, CDR1 is SGHVS and CDR2 is FNYEAQ. V shed 1 base and J 8 bases; nucleotides not matched to a gene: 14. The CDR3 is 17 amino acids.

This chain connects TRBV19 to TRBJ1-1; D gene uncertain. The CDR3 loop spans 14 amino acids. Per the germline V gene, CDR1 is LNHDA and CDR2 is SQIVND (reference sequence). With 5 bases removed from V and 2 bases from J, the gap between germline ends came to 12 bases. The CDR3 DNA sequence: TGTGCCAGTAGTTTGATGGGCCTTAACACTGAAGCTTTCTTT. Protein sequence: CASSLMGLNTEAFF.

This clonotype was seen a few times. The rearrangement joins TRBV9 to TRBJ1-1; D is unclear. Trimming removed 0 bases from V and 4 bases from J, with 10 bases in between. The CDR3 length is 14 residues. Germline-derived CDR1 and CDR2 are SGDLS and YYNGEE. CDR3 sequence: CASSVAPEGTEAFF. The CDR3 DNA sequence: TGTGCCAGCAGCGTAGCTCCGGAGGGCACTGAAGCTTTCTTT.

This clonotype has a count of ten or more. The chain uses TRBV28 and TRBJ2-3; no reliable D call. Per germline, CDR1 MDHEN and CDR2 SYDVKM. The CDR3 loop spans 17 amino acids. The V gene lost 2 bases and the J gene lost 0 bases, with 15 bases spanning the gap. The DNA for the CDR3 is TGTGCCAGCAGTTTACGATCTCCATCGACTAGCACAGATACGCAGTATTTT. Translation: CASSLRSPSTSTDTQYF.